Below are 22 T cell receptor beta chains sequenced from a single sample in a study of cytotoxic CD8 clonotypes in ibrutinib-treated CLL. The data were produced by immunoSEQ multiplex PCR, yet TCRdb's version contains in-frame clones alone and is incomplete. The sample has around 140,000 clones, 70% to 90% seen once. The specimen was PBMCs, collected after 24 months of ibrutinib treatment. These receptors came from a human donor with chronic lymphocytic leukemia.

A single count supports this clone. This chain uses TRBV6-1 with TRBJ1-2; perhaps TRBD1 as D (6 bases). Looked up from germline, CDR1 is MNHNS and CDR2 is SASEGT. Trimming stripped 7 bases from V and 12 bases from J, with 21 bases between. This CDR3 is built from 13 residues. The CDR3: CASTPGGRRLHTF. CDR3 bases: TGTGCCAGCACCCCCGGGGGCAGAAGGCTCCACACCTTC.

This chain connects TRBV5-4 to TRBJ1-1; D is unresolved. With 0 bases removed from V and 4 bases from J, the gap between germline ends came to 10 bases. The CDR3 totals 14 residues. CDR1 and CDR2 from the germline V gene are SGHNT and YYREEE (reference sequence). Here the CDR3 DNA reads TGTGCCAGCAGCTTGGCCGGAGAGGGCACTGAAGCTTTCTTT. Amino acid sequence: CASSLAGEGTEAFF.

The rearrangement joins TRBV14 to TRBJ1-1; the D gene is possibly TRBD1 (5 bases). The CDR3 consists of 15 residues. Germline V CDR1 and CDR2: SGHDN, FVKESK. Trimming left V 1 base short and J 3 bases short, with 12 bases between. The CDR3 DNA reads as TGTGCCAGCAGCCAAGTTCGAGGGGCCCACACTGAAGCTTTCTTT. Its translation is CASSQVRGAHTEAFF. Combining the CDR3 with reference TRBV14 and TRBJ1-1 gives the whole variable domain EAGVTQFPSHSVIEKGQTVTLRCDPISGHDNLYWYRRVMGKEIKFLLHFVKESKQDESGMPNNRFLAERTGGTYSTLKVQPAELEDSGVYFCASSQVRGAHTEAFFGQGTRLTVV.

The rearrangement joins TRBV7-7 to TRBJ1-1, with D hard to call. Germline V gives CDR1 SSHAT, CDR2 FNYEAQ (reference sequence). The CDR3 consists of 13 residues. V dropped 4 bases and J dropped 3 bases, with 9 bases sitting between them. The CDR3 loop is CASSSTKDTEAFF. CDR3 sequence (DNA): TGTGCCAGCAGCTCGACCAAGGACACTGAAGCTTTCTTT. Full variable domain (rest looked up from reference TRBV7-7 and TRBJ1-1): GAGVSQSPRYKVTKRGQDVTLRCDPISSHATLYWYQQALGQGPEFLTYFNYEAQPDKSGLPSDRFSAERPEGSISTLTIQRTEQRDSAMYRCASSSTKDTEAFFGQGTRLTVV.

This clone was seen repeatedly, ten times or more. The CDR3 region has the DNA TGTGCCAGCAGCCCTACCGGACCGGCGAAGAGGGAAAAACTGTTTTTT. Encoded protein: CASSPTGPAKREKLFF. The rearrangement uses TRBV7-6 and TRBJ1-4; D is uncertain. V lost 5 bases to trimming and J lost 8 bases, with 21 bases between them. Germline loops: CDR1 SGHVS, CDR2 FNYEAQ. The CDR3 runs 16 residues.

The chain joins TRBV21-1 to TRBJ1-5; TRBD1 is the table's D call and was not checked against the DNA. TRBV21-1 is tagged as a pseudogene. This CDR3 region has 16 residues. The CDR3, as DNA: TGTGCCAGCAGCCTCGGACAGGAACCCCCCGGGCAGCCCCAGCATTTT. Translation: CASSLGQEPPGQPQHF.

This chain connects TRBV4-3 to TRBJ1-2; no clear D. Germline assignment: CDR1 LGHNA and CDR2 YSLEER. Trimming removed 0 bases at V and 2 bases at J, with 13 bases between. The CDR3 is 16 residues long. The CDR3 coding sequence is TGCGCCAGCAGCCAAGATTCGTGGCGCACCAACTATGGCTACACCTTC. Translation: CASSQDSWRTNYGYTF.

The V and J genes are TRBV19 and TRBJ1-1; the match to TRBD1 covers 7 bases. The CDR3 has 14 amino acids. Germline trimming cut 9 bases from V and 1 base from J; bases unmatched to any gene: 8. CDR1 LNHDA and CDR2 SQIVND come from the germline V gene (reference sequence). The CDR3 region is CASRDSNKNTEAFF. The CDR3, as DNA: TGTGCCAGCCGGGACAGTAATAAGAACACTGAAGCTTTCTTT. The variable domain in full, with the rest retrieved from reference TRBV19 and TRBJ1-1, is DGGITQSPKYLFRKEGQNVTLSCEQNLNHDAMYWYRQDPGQGLRLIYYSQIVNDFQKGDIAEGYSVSREKKESFPLTVTSAQKNPTAFYLCASRDSNKNTEAFFGQGTRLTVV.

The chain uses TRBV7-3 and TRBJ2-1; D possibly corresponds to TRBD1 (5 bases). This CDR3 spans 14 amino acids. Germline V gene sequence: CDR1 SGHTA, CDR2 FQGTGA. Trimming took off 5 bases at V and 0 bases at J, with 8 bases between the two ends. This chain's CDR3 is CASSQDSSYNEQFF. The CDR3 DNA reads as TGTGCCAGCAGCCAAGACAGCTCCTACAATGAGCAGTTCTTC.

This chain connects TRBV21-1 to TRBJ2-1; the table gives TRBD1 as D, unverified against the DNA. TRBV21-1 is a recognized pseudogene. This CDR3 has 16 amino acids. CDR3 loop: CASPPPEGATYNEQFF. The CDR3 bases are TGTGCCAGCCCCCCCCCGGAAGGGGCTACCTACAATGAGCAGTTCTTC.

This chain links TRBV4-3 with TRBJ1-2, with D maybe TRBD1 (5 bases). V was cut by 4 bases and J by 9 bases, with 15 bases left in between. Germline CDR1 LGHNA, CDR2 YSLEER. The CDR3 length is 13 residues. CDR3 region: CASSPSEGRSYTF. DNA for the CDR3: TGCGCCAGCAGCCCATCGGAGGGGAGGAGCTACACCTTC.

The V and J genes are TRBV28 and TRBJ2-3; 7 bases map to TRBD1. With V trimmed by 6 bases and J by 1 base, 7 bases remained unmatched. The CDR3 loop spans 15 amino acids. Per the germline V gene, CDR1 is MDHEN and CDR2 is SYDVKM. The CDR3 DNA reads as TGTGCCAGCAGCGAGACAGGGTTTGGCACAGATACGCAGTATTTT. It translates to CASSETGFGTDTQYF.

The gene calls are TRBV7-2 and TRBJ2-7; no clear D gene. CDR1 and CDR2 (germline): SGHTA, FQGNSA. This CDR3 contains 13 residues. V lost 5 bases to trimming and J lost 6 bases, with 14 bases between them. The CDR3 DNA reads TGTGCCAGCAGCCCGTATCCGCCGACCGAGCAGTACTTC. This gives the protein CASSPYPPTEQYF.

The sample holds one count of this clone. V is TRBV11-2 and J is TRBJ2-6, with D tentatively TRBD2 (5 bases). The CDR3 loop spans 17 amino acids. V was trimmed by 2 bases and J by 0 bases, leaving 11 bases between them. Germline V CDR1 and CDR2: SGHAT, FQNNGV. Here the CDR3 DNA reads TGTGCCAGCAGCTTATACCCGGGGAGCTCTGGGGCCAACGTCCTGACTTTC. Protein product: CASSLYPGSSGANVLTF.

To note about this clone: An end of the junction does not agree with germline; a read error may underlie this. The chain carries TRBV6-5 and TRBJ2-5; 10 positions match TRBD2. Germline-derived CDR1 and CDR2 are MNHEY and SVGAGI. The CDR3 extends over 14 amino acids. The CDR3 spells CASSGLAVQETRYF. Here the CDR3 DNA reads TGTGCCAGCAGTGGACTAGCGGTTCAAGAGACCCGGTACTTC.

This CDR3 reads CASSWSDLGGGGTDTQYF. Written as DNA, the CDR3 is TGCGCCAGCAGCTGGTCCGACTTAGGAGGAGGTGGCACAGATACGCAGTATTTT. This chain uses TRBV5-1 with TRBJ2-3; possible D gene TRBD2, 5 bases. Trimming shortened V by 3 bases and J by 1 base, and 21 bases separated the two germline ends. The CDR3 loop spans 18 amino acids. Germline V gene lookup returns CDR1 SGHRS and CDR2 YFSETQ.

This clone showed up just a few times. V is TRBV7-3 and J is TRBJ2-1; the D is unclear. Trimming shortened V by 5 bases and J by 8 bases, and 19 bases separated the two germline ends. CDR1 and CDR2 from the germline V gene are SGHTA and FQGTGA. The CDR3 extends over 15 amino acids. CDR3 residues: CASSDTGPGRDEQFF. The CDR3 region has the DNA TGTGCCAGCAGCGATACGGGCCCCGGGCGCGATGAGCAGTTCTTC.

This chain links TRBV18 with TRBJ2-7; D call uncertain. The CDR3 sequence is 13 residues long. Germline V gene data show CDR1 as KGHSH and CDR2 as LQKENI. The ends were cut back, 2 bases at V and 6 bases at J, with 11 bases in the middle. CDR3 sequence (DNA): TGTGCCAGCTCACCAGCACTCGAAAGCGAGCAGTACTTC. Its protein is CASSPALESEQYF.

The chain uses TRBV29-1 and TRBJ2-1; D might be TRBD2 (5 bases). This CDR3 spans 10 amino acids. Germline V lookup: CDR1 SQVTM, CDR2 ANQGSEA. The CDR3 region has the DNA TGCTCTGGCGGGCACAATGAGCAGTTCTTC. As protein: CSGGHNEQFF.

This clone has only one observation. The chain employs TRBV4-3 and TRBJ2-3; 7 nucleotides align to TRBD1. CDR3 length equals 16 residues. The ends lost 5 bases at V and 0 bases at J; junction bases unmatched: 8. The V gene's germline CDR1 is LGHNA and CDR2 YSLEER. CDR3 region: CASSYNAQGSTDTQYF. The CDR3 DNA reads TGCGCCAGCAGCTATAACGCACAGGGGAGCACAGATACGCAGTATTTT.

V is TRBV5-6 and J is TRBJ2-7; D assignment may be TRBD1 or TRBD2 (5 bases each). Germline loops: CDR1 SGHDT, CDR2 YYEEEE. V was clipped by 5 bases and J by 2 bases, with 11 bases between them. The CDR3 runs 13 residues. CDR3 residues: CASRRDRTYEQYF. Here the CDR3 DNA reads TGTGCCAGCAGACGGGACCGAACCTACGAGCAGTACTTC.

The V and J genes are TRBV5-1 and TRBJ2-5, with D possibly matching TRBD2 (5 bases). Germline V CDR1 and CDR2: SGHRS, YFSETQ. V was pared by 0 bases and J by 5 bases, with 11 bases between. This CDR3 spans 14 amino acids. This CDR3 is CASSLGTGPETQYF. DNA for the CDR3: TGCGCCAGCAGCTTGGGGACTGGGCCGGAGACCCAGTACTTC.